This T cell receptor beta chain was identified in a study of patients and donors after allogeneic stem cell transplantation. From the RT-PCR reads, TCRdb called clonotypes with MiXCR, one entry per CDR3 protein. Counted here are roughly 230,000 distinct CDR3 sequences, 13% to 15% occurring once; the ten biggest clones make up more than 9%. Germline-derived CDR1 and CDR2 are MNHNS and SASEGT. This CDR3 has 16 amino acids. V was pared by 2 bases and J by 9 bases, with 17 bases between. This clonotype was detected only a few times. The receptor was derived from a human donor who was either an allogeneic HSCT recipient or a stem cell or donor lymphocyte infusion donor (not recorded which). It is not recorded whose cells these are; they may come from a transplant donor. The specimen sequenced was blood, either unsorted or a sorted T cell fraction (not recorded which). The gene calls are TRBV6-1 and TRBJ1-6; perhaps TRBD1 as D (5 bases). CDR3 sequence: CASSEWDPRWPSPLHF. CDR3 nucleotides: TGTGCCAGCAGTGAATGGGACCCTCGGTGGCCTTCACCCCTCCACTTT.